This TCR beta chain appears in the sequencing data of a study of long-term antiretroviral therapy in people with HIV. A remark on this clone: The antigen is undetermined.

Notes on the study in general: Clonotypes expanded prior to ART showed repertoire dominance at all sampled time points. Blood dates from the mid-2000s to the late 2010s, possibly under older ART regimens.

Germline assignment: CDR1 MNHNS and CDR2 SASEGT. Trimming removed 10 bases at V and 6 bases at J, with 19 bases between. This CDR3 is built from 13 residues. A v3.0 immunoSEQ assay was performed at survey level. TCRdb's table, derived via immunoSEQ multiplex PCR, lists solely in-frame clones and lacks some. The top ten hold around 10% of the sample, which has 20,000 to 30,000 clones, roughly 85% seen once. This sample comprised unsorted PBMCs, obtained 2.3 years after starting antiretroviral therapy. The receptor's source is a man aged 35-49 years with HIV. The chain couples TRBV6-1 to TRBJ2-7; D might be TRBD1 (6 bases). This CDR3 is CATRQGGNGEQYF. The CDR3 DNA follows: TGTGCCACACGCCAAGGGGGTAACGGCGAGCAGTACTTC.